The next 23 T cell receptor beta chains were all read from a single sample in a study of metastatic and nonmetastatic thyroid tumors. No patient received treatment before thyroid surgery. With MiXCR, TCRdb reprocessed the PCR reads. The sample gives some 8,400 clones, around 29% of which show up once; 20% is in the top ten. The sample was tumor tissue. These receptors were obtained from a female donor with papillary thyroid cancer or a benign thyroid nodule (not recorded which). Some clones in this sample may be carry-over from other donors' samples.

In its sample, this clone was seen a few times. The chain couples TRBV5-1 to TRBJ2-1; a weak D match, TRBD1 (7 bases). CDR3 length: 15 amino acids. Germline CDR1 is SGHRS and CDR2 is YFSETQ. The germline V and J ends were trimmed by 6 bases and 4 bases, with 17 bases remaining between them. The CDR3 bases are TGCGCCAGCACCCGGAGGGCAGGGGGATACAATGAGCAGTTCTTC. Its translation: CASTRRAGGYNEQFF.

This clone is deemed medium-sized. The same CDR3 arises from other DNA sequences in this sample as well. This chain joins TRBV20-1 and TRBJ2-7, with D unresolved. V lost 6 bases, J lost 2 bases, and 11 bases lay in between. The germline CDR1 and CDR2 sequences are DFQATT and SNEGSKA (reference sequence). The CDR3 totals 12 residues. The CDR3 DNA follows: TGCAGTGCCAGGAGAGAAGCCTACGAGCAGTACTTC. Translated: CSARREAYEQYF.

This clone was seen at least ten times. The chain joins TRBV7-9 to TRBJ2-5; D ambiguous. Trimming removed 1 base from V and 0 bases from J, with 6 bases in between. The CDR3 has 14 amino acids. Germline lookup yields CDR1 SEHNR and CDR2 FQNEAQ (reference sequence). The CDR3 DNA reads TGTGCCAGCAGCTTAGAAGGTAACCAAGAGACCCAGTACTTC. Its translation is CASSLEGNQETQYF. Full variable domain (rest looked up from reference TRBV7-9 and TRBJ2-5): DTGVSQNPRHKITKRGQNVTFRCDPISEHNRLYWYRQTLGQGPEFLTYFQNEAQLEKSRLLSDRFSAERPKGSFSTLEIQRTEQGDSAMYLCASSLEGNQETQYFGPGTRLLVL.

As to this clone: The junction departs from the called germline gene at one end, perhaps through a read error. This chain links TRBV18 with TRBJ2-2, with TRBD1 identical over 9 bases. The germline V gene encodes CDR1 KGHSH and CDR2 LQKENI. The CDR3 extends over 16 amino acids. The CDR3 bases are TGTGCCAGCTCACCCCCCGGGACAGGGAACACCTGGGAGCTGTTTTTT. This translates into CASSPPGTGNTWELFF.

The V gene is TRBV15, the J gene TRBJ2-5, with 11 bases identical to TRBD1. The V gene's germline CDR1 is LNHNV and CDR2 YYDKDF (reference sequence). Trimming took 8 bases from V and 5 from J; bases not matched to a gene: 4. The CDR3 is 13 amino acids. In DNA form, the CDR3 reads TGTGCCACCCGGGACAGGGGGACGGAGACCCAGTACTTC. It specifies CATRDRGTETQYF.

This clone has more than one count but fewer than ten. V gene TRBV12-3 or TRBV12-4 combines with J gene TRBJ1-2; D call uncertain. The CDR3 has 12 residues. The V gene lost 5 bases and the J gene lost 8 bases, with 12 bases spanning the gap. For the CDR3, the DNA is TGTGCCAGCAGTAGCGGAGGCCGAGGCTACACCTTC. It specifies CASSSGGRGYTF.

V is TRBV3-1 and J is TRBJ1-3; D perhaps matches TRBD1 (6 bases). V lost 4 bases and J lost 1, with 11 bases in between. This CDR3 comprises 15 residues. Germline values: CDR1 LGHDT, CDR2 YNNKEL (reference sequence). The CDR3 reads CASSRQATSGNTIYF. The CDR3, as DNA: TGTGCCAGCAGCCGACAGGCTACATCTGGAAACACCATATATTTT.

This clone has more than one count but fewer than ten. This chain connects TRBV27 to TRBJ1-6, with D unresolved. V was shortened by 0 bases and J by 7 bases, with 4 bases between the two germline ends. The CDR3 runs to 13 residues. Germline values: CDR1 MNHEY, CDR2 SMNVEV (reference sequence). The CDR3 is CASSLSTNSPLHF. The DNA of the CDR3 is TGTGCCAGCAGTTTATCGACAAATTCACCCCTCCACTTT.

This chain uses TRBV27 with TRBJ1-2, with TRBD1 identical over 7 bases. The V gene's germline CDR1 is MNHEY and CDR2 SMNVEV (reference sequence). The junction had 9 bases not matched to a gene; V was cut back by 5 bases and J by 3 bases. The CDR3 consists of 15 residues. Here the CDR3 reads CASSTTRGGHYGYTF. In DNA form, the CDR3 reads TGTGCCAGCAGTACAACTCGAGGGGGCCACTATGGCTACACCTTC.

The J gene is TRBJ2-3, the V gene TRBV9, with a possible D match to TRBD1 (6 bases). This CDR3 is 16 amino acids long. Germline V gene lookup returns CDR1 SGDLS and CDR2 YYNGEE. Deletions cut 0 bases from V and 2 bases from J, with 13 bases between. CDR3 DNA: TGTGCCAGCAGCGTAGTGGGACAATCTTTCACAGATACGCAGTATTTT. Its protein is CASSVVGQSFTDTQYF.

The gene calls are TRBV6-2 or TRBV6-3 and TRBJ2-2; 13 bases are shared with TRBD2. J was trimmed by 3 bases and V by 7 bases; bases with no gene match: 14. Germline CDR1 and CDR2: MNHEY and SVGEGT. CDR3 length: 19 residues. CDR3: CASNPLFGLAGDDTGELFF. The CDR3 nucleotides read TGTGCCAGCAACCCATTATTCGGACTAGCGGGAGACGACACCGGGGAGCTGTTTTTT.

The chain links TRBV24-1 to TRBJ2-7; a weak D match, TRBD2 (5 bases). The ends were cut back, 3 bases at V and 4 bases at J, with 15 bases in the middle. CDR3 length equals 15 residues. CDR1 and CDR2 (germline): KGHDR, SFDVKD. The CDR3 loop reads CATSDTGSPGYEQYF. CDR3 sequence (DNA): TGTGCCACCAGTGATACGGGCTCCCCGGGGTACGAGCAGTACTTC.

This clone was detected only a few times. The rearrangement joins TRBV6-5 to TRBJ2-3; D uncertain. In germline, CDR1 is MNHEY, CDR2 SVGAGI. V was trimmed by 2 bases and J by 4 bases, leaving 10 bases between them. This CDR3 has 14 residues. CDR3 bases: TGTGCCAGCAGTTACAGTCCCCGTGCAGATACGCAGTATTTT. It encodes CASSYSPRADTQYF.

The chain links TRBV6-1 to TRBJ1-3, with 8 bases identical to TRBD1. Germline CDR1 is MNHNS and CDR2 is SASEGT. The CDR3 spans 18 residues. Losses at the gene ends were 2 bases for V and 4 bases for J; bases not matched to a gene: 13. The CDR3 loop reads CASSESDRRTGWGNTIYF. The CDR3 region has the DNA TGTGCCAGCAGTGAATCCGACCGGAGGACAGGGTGGGGAAACACCATATATTTT.

This clone is judged medium-sized (0.01 to 0.1%). V usage is TRBV27 and J usage is TRBJ1-1; D is undetermined. The CDR3 consists of 14 residues. V gave up 6 bases and J gave up 4 bases, with 15 bases separating them. Germline V lookup: CDR1 MNHEY, CDR2 SMNVEV (reference sequence). CDR3 sequence (DNA): TGTGCCAGCAGACTCTCGACGAGGAGCACTGAAGCTTTCTTT. As protein: CASRLSTRSTEAFF.

The rearrangement joins TRBV2 to TRBJ2-1; 12 bases are shared with TRBD2. J gave up 6 bases and V 7 bases, and 1 base lay outside the gene matches. CDR1 is SNHLY and CDR2 is FYNNEI in the germline V gene. The CDR3 runs to 13 residues. CDR3 region: CASTGLAGNEQFF. The CDR3 coding sequence is TGTGCCAGCACGGGACTAGCGGGCAATGAGCAGTTCTTC.

V gene TRBV12-5 combines with J gene TRBJ1-1, with a weak D call TRBD1 (5 bases). Trimming removed 5 bases at V and 3 bases at J, with 13 bases between. Germline V CDR1 and CDR2: LGHNT, FRNRAP. The CDR3 loop spans 14 amino acids. The DNA for the CDR3 is TGTGCTAGTGGTCCCCCGGGGGAGTACACTGAAGCTTTCTTT. Protein: CASGPPGEYTEAFF.

The V and J genes are TRBV5-1 and TRBJ2-7; D is possibly TRBD2 (6 bases). In germline, CDR1 is SGHRS, CDR2 YFSETQ. This CDR3 has 11 amino acids. Trimming stripped 4 bases from V and 5 bases from J, with 7 bases between. CDR3 coding DNA: TGCGCCAGCAGCGCTAGCGACGAGCAGTACTTC. Its protein is CASSASDEQYF.

The rearrangement links TRBV20-1 to TRBJ2-7; D not resolved. Germline lookup yields CDR1 DFQATT and CDR2 SNEGSKA (reference sequence). The CDR3 runs 13 residues. V shed 3 bases and J shed 9 bases, with 18 bases lying between them. The CDR3, as DNA: TGCAGTGCTAGCGTGGACCCAACATCGGGGCAGTACTTC. The encoded protein is CSASVDPTSGQYF.

In its sample, this clone was seen a few times. This rearrangement joins TRBV11-1 to TRBJ2-3; 11 nucleotides agree with TRBD2. This CDR3 is 18 amino acids long. V trimming: 7 bases; J trimming: 0 bases; junction bases outside the gene matches: 12. Germline CDR1 is SGHAT and CDR2 is FQDESV (reference sequence). CDR3 amino acids: CASTLVPRTSGSTDTQYF. CDR3 bases: TGTGCCAGCACCCTGGTACCCAGGACTAGCGGGAGCACAGATACGCAGTATTTT.

The chain uses TRBV25-1 and TRBJ1-2, with D perhaps TRBD1 (6 bases). Germline lookup yields CDR1 MGHDK and CDR2 SYGVNS. The CDR3 length is 14 residues. V was shortened by 3 bases and J by 4 bases, with 12 bases between the two germline ends. The CDR3 protein is CASSDSSGAYGYTF. For the CDR3, the DNA is TGTGCCAGCAGTGATAGCTCAGGGGCCTATGGCTACACCTTC.

By frequency in the sample, this clone is medium-sized. V gene TRBV20-1 combines with J gene TRBJ2-1, with a weak D call TRBD2 (5 bases). V dropped 6 bases and J dropped 0 bases, with 12 bases sitting between them. Germline V gives CDR1 DFQATT, CDR2 SNEGSKA (reference sequence). The CDR3 has 14 amino acids. This CDR3 is CSAPKSGSYNEQFF. CDR3 bases: TGCAGTGCGCCCAAGAGCGGCTCCTACAATGAGCAGTTCTTC.

Judged by abundance, this clone is medium-sized (0.01 to 0.1%). This chain connects TRBV12-5 to TRBJ1-4; D is unresolved. V lost 0 bases and J 0 bases, leaving 17 bases between the germline ends. The germline V gene encodes CDR1 LGHNT and CDR2 FRNRAP. This CDR3 spans 19 amino acids. The CDR3 reads CASGLVPDVTHPTNEKLFF. The CDR3 bases are TGTGCTAGTGGTTTGGTACCAGATGTTACACATCCAACTAATGAAAAACTGTTTTTT.